A selection of T cell receptor beta chains follows, all from one sample in a study of cytomegalovirus exposure and HLA in healthy donors. TCRdb's table, derived via immunoSEQ multiplex PCR, lists solely in-frame clones and lacks some. The table shows about 120,000 clones, with 60% to 85% occurring only once. Sequencing input: PBMCs. These TCRs come from a middle-aged woman in good health and CMV-seropositive. CDR3s include the opening cysteine and the closing phenylalanine or tryptophan. The D gene is left open where the match is weak. Clone size, where shown, is once, few, many, or a class for clones that have expanded.

j_call d_call v_call clone_size cdr3_length cdr3_nt cdr3_aa
TRBJ2-2 - TRBV7-8 - 16 TGTGCCAGCAGCTTCCAGGCTTGGCCGAACACCGGGGAGCTGTTTTTT CASSFQAWPNTGELFF
TRBJ1-1 TRBD1 TRBV5-1 - 15 TGCGCCAGCAGCCTGAGACAGGGGGCGAGGACTGAAGCTTTCTTT CASSLRQGARTEAFF
TRBJ2-7 - TRBV19 - 15 TGTGCCAGTAGGGGTAGGGGCGCGGAATACTACGAGCAGTACTTC CASRGRGAEYYEQYF
TRBJ2-5 TRBD2 TRBV7-2 - 14 TGTGCCAGCAGCTTAGAAGCGGGGGGGGAGACCCAGTACTTC CASSLEAGGETQYF
TRBJ1-2 - TRBV6-5 - 15 TGTGCCAGCAGTTACTCGGAGGGGTTGCACTATGGCTACACCTTC CASSYSEGLHYGYTF
TRBJ2-3 - TRBV6-1 - 12 TGTGCCAGCAGTGAATGGAGGGATACGCAGTATTTT CASSEWRDTQYF
TRBJ1-2 TRBD1 TRBV19 - 13 TGTGCCAGTAGGCCGACAGGGGGCCTGAGCTACACCTTC CASRPTGGLSYTF
TRBJ2-2 TRBD2 TRBV6-4 - 14 TGTGCCAGCAGTGACGCGGGGGACACCGGGGAGCTGTTTTTT CASSDAGDTGELFF
TRBJ1-1 TRBD1 TRBV25-1 - 15 TGTGCCAGCAGTGATAATGTACGGGACAGGGGAAAAGCTTTCTTT CASSDNVRDRGKAFF
TRBJ2-6 - TRBV5-4 - 19 TGTGCCAGCAGCTTGTCCTCGGCGGGTTCACCGTCTGGGGCCAACGTCCTGACTTTC CASSLSSAGSPSGANVLTF
TRBJ2-4 - TRBV11-2 few 14 TGTGCCAGCAGCTTCTTCCCTAAACAAAACATTCAGTACTTC CASSFFPKQNIQYF
TRBJ2-5 - TRBV7-2 few 13 TGTGCCAGCAGCTTACTTCAGGGAGGGACCCAGTACTTC CASSLLQGGTQYF
TRBJ1-5 - TRBV2 - 15 TGTGCCAGCAACCAAAGAGTGGGCAGCAATCAGCCCCAGCATTTT CASNQRVGSNQPQHF
TRBJ1-1 TRBD1 TRBV7-9 - 16 TGTGCCAGCAGCTCCTGGACAGGGTCTTTTCTCGGTGAAGCTTTCTTT CASSSWTGSFLGEAFF
TRBJ1-2 TRBD1 TRBV4-1 - 14 TGCGCCAGCAGCCCCCAGACAGGGGTCCGGGGCTACACCTTC CASSPQTGVRGYTF
TRBJ1-1 - TRBV18 - 11 TGTGCCAGCACTTCTCGGACTGAAGCTTTCTTT CASTSRTEAFF
TRBJ1-1 TRBD1 TRBV18 - 18 TGTGCCAGCTCACTGGTGTTCGGGACAGGGGAACTACTCACTGAAGCTTTCTTT CASSLVFGTGELLTEAFF
TRBJ2-2 TRBD2 TRBV19 - 16 TGTGCCAGTAGTATTCTCGGGGGGGGCCATCCCGGGGAGCTGTTTTTT CASSILGGGHPGELFF
TRBJ1-4 - TRBV5-1 - 15 TGCGCCAGCAGTCGTACAGGGTTGATTAACGAAAAACTGTTTTTT CASSRTGLINEKLFF
TRBJ1-3 - TRBV2 - 13 TGTGCCAGCCGGGGGGCAGGTGGAAACACCATATATTTT CASRGAGGNTIYF
TRBJ1-4 TRBD1 TRBV5-1 - 15 TGCGCCAGCACCACCGGACAGGCCCAAAGGGAAAAACTGTTTTTT CASTTGQAQREKLFF
TRBJ2-7 - TRBV12-5 once 11 TGTGCTAGTGGTATAGTCTACGAGCAGTACTTC CASGIVYEQYF
TRBJ2-3 - TRBV9 - 12 TGTGCCAGCAGCGTAGGGGAGGATACGCAGTATTTT CASSVGEDTQYF
TRBJ1-6 TRBD1 TRBV29-1 few 13 TGCAGCGCTAGGACAGGGGACTTGTCACCCCTCCACTTT CSARTGDLSPLHF
TRBJ2-7 - TRBV7-8 - 16 TGTGCCAGCAGCTTGGAGTCGGCCCTTTCCTCCTACGAGCAGTACTTC CASSLESALSSYEQYF
TRBJ2-5 TRBD1 TRBV5-1 - 15 TGCGCCAGCAGCTTACAACAGGGGGTTAAGGAGACCCAGTACTTC CASSLQQGVKETQYF
TRBJ2-7 TRBD2 TRBV5-3 - 14 TGTGCCAGAAGTCCTACTAGCGCCTCCTACGAGCAGTACTTC CARSPTSASYEQYF
TRBJ2-7 TRBD1 TRBV28 - 16 TGTGCCAGCAGTTTAGGGGGACAGGGCCTTTCCTACGAGCAGTACTTC CASSLGGQGLSYEQYF
TRBJ1-2 TRBD1 TRBV6-1 once 16 TGTGCCAGCAGTGAATATAGTACAGGGGGCCACTATGGCTACACCTTC CASSEYSTGGHYGYTF
TRBJ1-5 - TRBV6-1 - 15 TGTGCCAGCATCCCCTCGACAGGTAGCAATCAGCCCCAGCATTTT CASIPSTGSNQPQHF
TRBJ2-3 - TRBV5-1 - 15 TGCGCCAGCAGCAGGGGCCTAAGCGGCACAGATACGCAGTATTTT CASSRGLSGTDTQYF
TRBJ1-2 TRBD1 TRBV19 - 12 TGTGCCAGTAGAGACAGGGACTATGGCTACACCTTC CASRDRDYGYTF
TRBJ1-4 TRBD1 TRBV10-3 - 15 TGTGCCATCAGTGACCCGGGACAGACTAATGAAAAACTGTTTTTT CAISDPGQTNEKLFF
TRBJ1-2 TRBD1 TRBV6-6 - 13 TGTGCCAGCAGTTACTCATCGGACAGGGTGTACACCTTC CASSYSSDRVYTF
TRBJ2-7 TRBD2 TRBV9 few 18 TGTGCCAGCAGCGGACCGACTAGCGGGGCCCTTGGCTCCTACGAGCAGTACTTC CASSGPTSGALGSYEQYF
TRBJ1-2 - TRBV29-1 - 11 TGCAGCATTGCAGGGGACTATGGCTACACCTTC CSIAGDYGYTF
TRBJ1-6 TRBD1 TRBV6-4 - 14 TGTGCCAGCAAAGGGACAGGCGAGAGTTCACCCCTCCACTTT CASKGTGESSPLHF
TRBJ2-1 TRBD1 TRBV9 - 16 TGTGCCAGCAGCCTCTGGGGGCAGGGGGCCTACAATGAGCAGTTCTTC CASSLWGQGAYNEQFF
TRBJ1-1 - TRBV6-6 - 11 TGTGCCAGCAGTCATAACACTGAAGCTTTCTTT CASSHNTEAFF
TRBJ2-1 TRBD1 TRBV7-9 - 11 TGTGCCAGCAGCGACAGGGAGCGGCAGTTCTTC CASSDRERQFF
TRBJ2-7 - TRBV5-6 - 14 TGTGCCAGCAGCTTGGTTGGGAGATCCTACGAGCAGTACTTC CASSLVGRSYEQYF
TRBJ2-2 - TRBV9 few 15 TGTGCCAGCAGCGTTGAAGTTTCGGGCACCGGGGAGCTGTTTTTT CASSVEVSGTGELFF
TRBJ1-2 - TRBV25-1 few 12 TGTGCCAGCAGTGAGCACGCGGGAGGCTACACCTTC CASSEHAGGYTF
TRBJ2-7 - TRBV30 - 14 TGTGCCTGGAGTGGGGCGGGGATCTCGAGGGAGCAGTACTTC CAWSGAGISREQYF
TRBJ1-5 - TRBV19 - 14 TGTGCCAGTAGTATTGAAACAGGGTATCAGCCCCAGCATTTT CASSIETGYQPQHF
TRBJ1-5 TRBD1 TRBV19 - 17 TGTGCCAGTAGTCAGATGGACAGGGGGCTTCGCAATCAGCCCCAGCATTTT CASSQMDRGLRNQPQHF
TRBJ1-5 - TRBV6-5 - 15 TGTGCCAGCAGTTACTCAGGAGGGGTCGGTCAGCCCCAGCATTTT CASSYSGGVGQPQHF
TRBJ1-2 - TRBV19 - 13 TGTGCCAGTAAGAGTGGGGCCCTCTATGGCTACACCTTC CASKSGALYGYTF
TRBJ1-2 - TRBV5-1 few 14 TGCGCCAGCAGCTTGGAGCAGGGCAACTATGGCTACACCTTC CASSLEQGNYGYTF
TRBJ2-7 - TRBV4-1 once 15 TGCGCCAGCAGCCAACCCCAGGGGGGTACCCACGAGCAGTACTTC CASSQPQGGTHEQYF
TRBJ2-1 - TRBV2 - 12 TGTGCCAGCCGGGGCTCCTACAATGAGCAGTTCTTC CASRGSYNEQFF